A single sample gave rise to the 25 T cell receptor beta chains below, sequenced in a study of Ad26.COV2.S vaccination and SARS-CoV-2 variants. Libraries were prepared by immunoSEQ multiplex PCR; TCRdb keeps only in-frame clonotypes and omits some of them. Among about 440,000 clones listed, roughly 87% were seen once. Treatment here: about 20 received Ad26.COV2.S at low or high dose, single or two shots; about 5 received placebo; per-sample allocation not given. All samples were drawn on day 63, counting from the first vaccine or placebo injection. The material sequenced was peripheral blood, taken in a trial of Ad26.COV2.S vaccine versus placebo. The receptors originated from a person between 18 and 65 years old who received the Ad26.COV2.S COVID-19 vaccine or a placebo.

The V and J genes are TRBV24-1 and TRBJ1-1; 7 bases line up with TRBD1. This CDR3 contains 12 residues. Trimming cost V 5 bases and J 10 bases; bases outside gene matches: 6. The germline gives CDR1 KGHDR, CDR2 SFDVKD. CDR3 residues: CATSGITGAAFF. CDR3 bases: TGTGCCACCAGTGGAATCACAGGGGCAGCTTTCTTT.

This chain joins TRBV28 and TRBJ2-3; D perhaps matches TRBD2 (6 bases). CDR1 MDHEN and CDR2 SYDVKM come from the germline V gene. The length of the CDR3 is 16 residues. The V end lost 3 bases, the J end lost 5 bases, and 18 bases lay between the germline ends. The CDR3 DNA reads as TGTGCCAGCAGTTTCGGGGGTCCTCCTACACAAGATACGCAGTATTTT. As protein: CASSFGGPPTQDTQYF.

V gene TRBV4-3 combines with J gene TRBJ2-3, with TRBD2 matching over 8 bases. CDR1 and CDR2 (germline): LGHNA, YSLEER. The CDR3 covers 18 residues. V was clipped by 6 bases and J by 2 bases; unmatched bases: 16. CDR3 protein: CASSPNRGTRFFTDTQYF. CDR3 sequence (DNA): TGCGCCAGCAGTCCAAATCGCGGGACTAGATTTTTCACAGATACGCAGTATTTT.

This clone was observed a single time. V and J are TRBV10-3 and TRBJ1-2, with a weak D call TRBD1 (5 bases). Trimming cost V 2 bases and J 5 bases, with 9 bases left between them. CDR1 ENHRY and CDR2 SYGVKD come from the germline V gene. The CDR3 totals 13 residues. The CDR3 loop is CAISEVQDYGYTF. CDR3 nucleotide sequence: TGTGCCATCAGTGAGGTACAGGATTATGGCTACACCTTC.

The chain employs TRBV30 and TRBJ2-1, with 8 bases lining up with TRBD2. This CDR3 has 14 residues. With 0 bases clipped from V and 7 bases from J, the junction kept 5 bases outside the gene matches. Germline CDR1 and CDR2: GTSNPN and SVGIG (reference sequence). Here the CDR3 DNA reads TGTGCCTGGAGTGTAGAGCGGGAGCTTAATGAGCAGTTCTTC. Translating gives CAWSVERELNEQFF.

The chain combines TRBV2 with TRBJ1-1, with D possibly matching TRBD1 (6 bases). The length of the CDR3 is 11 residues. V dropped 7 bases and J dropped 7 bases, with 10 bases sitting between them. Germline CDR1 reads SNHLY; CDR2 reads FYNNEI. CDR3 DNA: TGTGCCAGCATAGGGGGGGATGAAGCTTTCTTT. Its translation is CASIGGDEAFF.

Here the CDR3 reads CASRRGTGFVGYTF. The CDR3 DNA sequence: TGTGCCAGCCGAAGGGGGACAGGGTTCGTTGGCTACACCTTC. The chain combines TRBV7-9 with TRBJ1-2, with 9 bases aligning to TRBD1. The germline gives CDR1 SEHNR, CDR2 FQNEAQ (reference sequence). Germline trimming cut 8 bases from V and 7 bases from J; bases unmatched to any gene: 11. This CDR3 is built from 14 residues. Looking up the rest from reference TRBV7-9 and TRBJ1-2 gives the full variable domain: DTGVSQNPRHKITKRGQNVTFRCDPISEHNRLYWYRQTLGQGPEFLTYFQNEAQLEKSRLLSDRFSAERPKGSFSTLEIQRTEQGDSAMYLCASRRGTGFVGYTFGSGTRLTVV.

This clone showed up just once. At one end, the junction sequence differs from germline, possibly due to a read error. The chain employs TRBV6-1 and TRBJ1-1, with D perhaps TRBD1 (6 bases). This CDR3 comprises 11 residues. CDR1 and CDR2 from the germline V gene are MNHNS and SASEGT. The CDR3 DNA follows: TGTGCCAGCAGTGAATTCGGGGGGCCTAGATTT. Its protein product is CASSEFGGPRF.

In its sample, this clone was seen once. The V and J genes are TRBV15 and TRBJ2-3; possible D gene TRBD2, 6 bases. The CDR3 contains 14 residues. The germline CDR1 and CDR2 sequences are LNHNV and YYDKDF (reference sequence). V lost 4 bases and J 5 bases, leaving 13 bases between the germline ends. This CDR3 is CATSTRDGLDTQYF. The CDR3 region has the DNA TGTGCCACCAGCACGCGGGACGGTTTAGATACGCAGTATTTT.

The J gene is TRBJ1-1, the V gene TRBV30; D remains ambiguous. The CDR3 length is 13 residues. V shed 2 bases and J shed 0 bases, with 7 bases lying between them. The germline V gene encodes CDR1 GTSNPN and CDR2 SVGIG (reference sequence). The CDR3 is CAWSRYMNTEAFF. The CDR3 region has the DNA TGTGCCTGGAGTAGGTATATGAACACTGAAGCTTTCTTT.

For the CDR3, the DNA is TGTGCCAGCAGCTTAGACAGCGGCCAGGTAGAGACCCAGTACTTC. It codes for CASSLDSGQVETQYF. This chain connects TRBV7-9 to TRBJ2-5; possibly TRBD2 for D (5 bases). The CDR3 consists of 15 residues. V gave up 1 base and J gave up 4 bases, with 13 bases separating them. Germline V gives CDR1 SEHNR, CDR2 FQNEAQ (reference sequence).

The chain joins TRBV5-1 to TRBJ2-7; 9 bases match TRBD2. The V and J ends lost 2 bases and 2 bases, in that order; junction bases with no gene match: 8. The length of the CDR3 is 16 residues. Germline loops: CDR1 SGHRS, CDR2 YFSETQ. The CDR3 spells CASSLPKAGGPYEQYF. CDR3 DNA: TGCGCCAGCAGCTTACCTAAAGCGGGAGGACCCTACGAGCAGTACTTC.

The chain uses TRBV2 and TRBJ1-3; tentative D call: TRBD1 (6 bases). Per germline, CDR1 SNHLY and CDR2 FYNNEI. The V and J ends lost 5 bases and 4 bases respectively, with 18 bases between them. CDR3 size: 16 residues. For the CDR3, the DNA is TGTGCCAGCAGTCGTTCCAGGGGAACGGGGGGAAACACCATATATTTT. Amino acids: CASSRSRGTGGNTIYF.

The chain uses TRBV24-1 and TRBJ2-7; tentative D call: TRBD1 (6 bases). Trimming stripped 3 bases from V and 7 bases from J, with 12 bases between. Germline V gives CDR1 KGHDR, CDR2 SFDVKD. The CDR3 covers 13 residues. CDR3 in DNA: TGTGCCACCAGTGATGCGACACAGGGAGAGCAGTACTTC. It is translated as CATSDATQGEQYF.

The rearrangement joins TRBV5-5 to TRBJ1-1, with a possible D match to TRBD1 (5 bases). The V gene's germline CDR1 is SGHKS and CDR2 YYEKEE (reference sequence). There are 15 residues in the CDR3. Trimming left V 0 bases short and J 1 base short, with 10 bases between. DNA of the CDR3: TGTGCCAGCAGCTTGGGATCTCAGGGGAACACTGAAGCTTTCTTT. Translation: CASSLGSQGNTEAFF. The variable domain in full, with the rest retrieved from reference TRBV5-5 and TRBJ1-1, is DAGVTQSPTHLIKTRGQQVTLRCSPISGHKSVSWYQQVLGQGPQFIFQYYEKEERGRGNFPDRFSARQFPNYSSELNVNALLLGDSALYLCASSLGSQGNTEAFFGQGTRLTVV.

The chain joins TRBV27 to TRBJ2-7, with a weak D call TRBD1 (6 bases). The CDR3 loop spans 14 amino acids. Deletions cut 4 bases from V and 6 bases from J, with 16 bases between. Germline-derived CDR1 and CDR2 are MNHEY and SMNVEV (reference sequence). The DNA for the CDR3 is TGTGCCAGCAGTTCCAGGGGAGATTTGAGCGAGCAGTACTTC. Its translation is CASSSRGDLSEQYF.

This clone was counted ten times or more. The chain uses TRBV6-5 and TRBJ1-2, with TRBD1 matching 10 bases. The CDR3 runs to 13 residues. Germline CDR1 and CDR2: MNHEY and SVGAGI. Trimming at V came to 6 bases and at J to 5 bases, leaving 3 bases not matched to a gene. Written as DNA, the CDR3 is TGTGCCAGCAGGAGGACAGGGGGGTATGGCTACACCTTC. As protein: CASRRTGGYGYTF.

The chain employs TRBV5-1 and TRBJ1-4; 7 bases line up with TRBD1. V lost 4 bases to trimming and J lost 3 bases; unmatched junction nucleotides: 9. The length of the CDR3 is 16 residues. Per germline, CDR1 SGHRS and CDR2 YFSETQ. Here the CDR3 reads CASSRDSGGANEKLFF. As DNA, the CDR3 is TGCGCCAGCAGCCGGGACTCAGGGGGGGCTAATGAAAAACTGTTTTTT.

The chain uses TRBV28 and TRBJ1-4; D might be TRBD1 (5 bases). V lost 5 bases, J lost 3 bases, and 10 bases lay in between. Germline values: CDR1 MDHEN, CDR2 SYDVKM. This CDR3 is 14 amino acids long. CDR3 sequence (DNA): TGTGCCAGCAGTCAGGGCCGGGCTAATGAAAAACTGTTTTTT. Protein product: CASSQGRANEKLFF.

V and J are TRBV5-6 and TRBJ2-1; D not resolved. V gave up 4 bases and J gave up 7 bases, with 12 bases separating them. This CDR3 region has 13 residues. CDR1 and CDR2 (germline): SGHDT, YYEEEE. This chain's CDR3 is CASSVGSRNEQFF. For the CDR3, the DNA is TGTGCCAGCAGCGTGGGGTCGCGGAATGAGCAGTTCTTC. Supplemented by reference TRBV5-6 and TRBJ2-1, the full variable domain reads DAGVTQSPTHLIKTRGQQVTLRCSPKSGHDTVSWYQQALGQGPQFIFQYYEEEERQRGNFPDRFSGHQFPNYSSELNVNALLLGDSALYLCASSVGSRNEQFFGPGTRLTVL.

The rearrangement joins TRBV19 to TRBJ2-1, with 12 bases fitting TRBD2. Germline V CDR1 and CDR2: LNHDA, SQIVND (reference sequence). V trimming: 5 bases; J trimming: 4 bases; junction bases outside the gene matches: 15. The CDR3 runs to 19 residues. This CDR3 reads CASSPGWLAGGTMYNEQFF. The CDR3 DNA follows: TGTGCCAGTAGTCCGGGTTGGCTAGCGGGAGGGACAATGTACAATGAGCAGTTCTTC. Full variable domain (missing parts from reference TRBV19 and TRBJ2-1): DGGITQSPKYLFRKEGQNVTLSCEQNLNHDAMYWYRQDPGQGLRLIYYSQIVNDFQKGDIAEGYSVSREKKESFPLTVTSAQKNPTAFYLCASSPGWLAGGTMYNEQFFGPGTRLTVL.

This clone was detected only a few times. This chain connects TRBV30 to TRBJ2-7; D may be TRBD2 (6 bases). This CDR3 region has 16 residues. Germline V gives CDR1 GTSNPN, CDR2 SVGIG (reference sequence). V shed 3 bases and J shed 6 bases, with 24 bases lying between them. The CDR3 nucleotides read TGTGCCTGGAGGCGGGGAGGAGGGACTCTGACTTCCGAGCAGTACTTC. Translating it yields CAWRRGGGTLTSEQYF.

V usage is TRBV18 and J usage is TRBJ2-7, with D perhaps matching TRBD1 or TRBD2 (7 bases each). V lost 5 bases and J 6 bases, leaving 17 bases between the germline ends. Germline V gene lookup returns CDR1 KGHSH and CDR2 LQKENI. The CDR3 is made up of 14 amino acids. CDR3: CASSSSGRGAEQYF. The CDR3 DNA is TGTGCCAGCTCATCTAGCGGCAGGGGGGCCGAGCAGTACTTC.

This chain uses TRBV29-1 with TRBJ2-7; D uncertain. V was shortened by 3 bases and J by 3 bases, with 9 bases between the two germline ends. The CDR3 spans 12 residues. Looked up from germline, CDR1 is SQVTM and CDR2 is ANQGSEA. The CDR3 protein is CSVDSDNYEQYF. CDR3 sequence (DNA): TGCAGCGTTGACTCAGACAACTACGAGCAGTACTTC.

This sequence joins TRBV4-2 and TRBJ1-3; TRBD1 is a possible D gene (5 bases). The CDR3 extends over 16 amino acids. Germline CDR1 reads LGHNA; CDR2 reads YNFKEQ. Trimming took 4 bases from V and 4 from J, leaving 17 bases between them. The CDR3 nucleotides are TGTGCCAGCAGCCCTACCCTCTTTAGGGGAGGAAACACCATATATTTT. This codes for CASSPTLFRGGNTIYF.